The 3 T cell receptor beta chains reported below all come from one sample, sequenced in a study of CD8 T cells in Susac syndrome. With random hexamers, roughly 0.45 to 1 ug RNA was reverse transcribed. TCRdb reprocessed the immunoSEQ multiplex PCR reads via MiXCR and lists one record per CDR3 protein. The sample lists some 300,000 distinct CDR3 sequences; 89% were seen once. Sequenced material: CD8+ T cells from PBMCs. These receptors came from a human donor with multiple sclerosis.

V and J are TRBV6-2 or TRBV6-3 and TRBJ2-2; TRBD1 matches at 7 bases. The V gene's germline CDR1 is MNHEY and CDR2 SVGEGT. This CDR3 is 13 amino acids long. V gave up 6 bases and J gave up 6 bases; unmatched junction bases: 4. This chain's CDR3 is CASRYRGAGELFF. CDR3 nucleotides: TGTGCCAGCAGATACAGGGGTGCCGGGGAGCTGTTTTTT.

This sequence joins TRBV6-5 and TRBJ2-1; 10 bases map to TRBD1. CDR1 is MNHEY, CDR2 SVGAGI, per germline. J gave up 6 bases and V 8 bases, and 7 bases lay outside the gene matches. The CDR3 extends over 14 amino acids. CDR3: CASVGQGSINEQFF. CDR3 DNA: TGTGCCAGCGTGGGACAGGGGAGTATCAATGAGCAGTTCTTC.

V is TRBV5-1 and J is TRBJ2-1, with D hard to call. This CDR3 has 15 amino acids. Germline V gene sequence: CDR1 SGHRS, CDR2 YFSETQ. With 2 bases removed from V and 4 bases from J, the gap between germline ends came to 13 bases. The CDR3: CASSLPPSDYNEQFF. CDR3 nucleotide sequence: TGCGCCAGCAGCTTACCCCCGTCTGATTACAATGAGCAGTTCTTC.